What follows describes a single TCR beta chain. The sample comes from a study of blood T cell repertoires in COVID-19. Study in general: The United States, Italy and Spain provided the acute and convalescent COVID-19 samples. The cDNA or gDNA used as material had been derived from T cells, B-cell-depleted T cells, or PBMCs.

In the study's own analysis: It was from reference gene primer amplification that nucleated cell counts were estimated. Generated by immunoSEQ multiplex PCR, the TCRdb table keeps only in-frame clones and is missing some. The V and J calls and clone size were taken over from that table, and D and trimming were inferred from the DNA. The sample yields approximately 100,000 clones, around 92% seen once. The CDR3 is 15 amino acids. V shed 2 bases and J shed 2 bases, with 9 bases lying between them. Per the germline V gene, CDR1 is SNHLY and CDR2 is FYNNEI. Sequenced material: peripheral blood. The sequence was obtained from a woman between 55 and 75 years old with acute or convalescent COVID-19. This rearrangement joins TRBV2 to TRBJ2-2; perhaps TRBD1 as D (6 bases). The CDR3 DNA reads TGTGCCAGCAGTGAACAGGGGCCTAACACCGGGGAGCTGTTTTTT. Translating gives CASSEQGPNTGELFF.